The T cell receptor beta chain described here comes from a study of blood T cells in healthy people across ages. Study as a whole: Capturing about one barcoded beta molecule per two T cells was achieved by template switching.

Primed by a sample-barcoded 5' primer and a J-beta primer mix, a second PCR proceeded for 7 to 11 cycles. Each CDR3 protein is one row after TCRdb ran MiXCR on the 5' RACE reads. Counted here are about 630,000 distinct CDR3 sequences, about 21% occurring once; the ten biggest clones make up 3% to 4.5%. V lost 1 base, J lost 2 bases, and 8 bases lay in between. The germline V gene encodes CDR1 LGHDT and CDR2 YNNKEL (reference sequence). The length of the CDR3 is 14 residues. The chain carries TRBV3-1 and TRBJ1-1; TRBD1 might be the D (5 bases). The receptor's source is a man aged 65 to 85 in good health. The sample taken for sequencing was blood. The CDR3 loop reads CASSQGGDNTEAFF. CDR3 in DNA: TGTGCCAGCAGCCAAGGGGGGGATAACACTGAAGCTTTCTTT.